This TCR beta chain originates from a study of CD8+ T cells in alopecia areata. RNA, once extracted, was reverse transcribed into cDNA for use as the sequencing template. TCRdb keeps only in-frame clones here, not all; method: immunoSEQ multiplex PCR. This sample has about 56,000 clones, with almost 97% found just once. J was trimmed by 4 bases and V by 7 bases; bases with no gene match: 7. Per germline, CDR1 ENHRY and CDR2 SYGVKD. The CDR3 covers 15 residues. Study conclusions and caveats: Especially in alopecia totalis/universalis, lesional scalp showed greater clonality than normal scalp did. Scalp data also include sequences from resident alphabeta T cells of normal skin.

About this clone: Antigen: not known.

V gene TRBV10-3 combines with J gene TRBJ2-2; TRBD2 aligns across 9 bases. The TCR was taken from a human donor with alopecia areata. The sample was CD8+ T cells sorted from blood, taken at week 0. The CDR3 loop is CAITRTSDSTGELFF. In DNA form, the CDR3 reads TGTGCCATCACCCGGACTAGCGATAGCACCGGGGAGCTGTTTTTT.